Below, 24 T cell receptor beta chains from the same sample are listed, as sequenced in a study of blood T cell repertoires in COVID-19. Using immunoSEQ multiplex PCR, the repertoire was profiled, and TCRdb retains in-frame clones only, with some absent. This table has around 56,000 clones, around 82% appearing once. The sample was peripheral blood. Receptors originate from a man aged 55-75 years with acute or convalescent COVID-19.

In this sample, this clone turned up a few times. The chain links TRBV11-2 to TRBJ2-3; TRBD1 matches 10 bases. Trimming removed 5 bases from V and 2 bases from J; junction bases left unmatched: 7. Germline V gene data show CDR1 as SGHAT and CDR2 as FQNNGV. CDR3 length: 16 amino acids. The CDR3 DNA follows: TGTGCCAGCAGCACCGGGGACAGGGGTTCCACAGATACGCAGTATTTT. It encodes CASSTGDRGSTDTQYF.

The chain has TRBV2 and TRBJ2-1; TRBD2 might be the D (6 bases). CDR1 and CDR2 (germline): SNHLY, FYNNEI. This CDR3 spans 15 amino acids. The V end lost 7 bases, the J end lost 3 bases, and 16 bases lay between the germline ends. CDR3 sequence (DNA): TGTGCCAGCATTTCGGGAGATGTATACTACAATGAGCAGTTCTTC. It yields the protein CASISGDVYYNEQFF.

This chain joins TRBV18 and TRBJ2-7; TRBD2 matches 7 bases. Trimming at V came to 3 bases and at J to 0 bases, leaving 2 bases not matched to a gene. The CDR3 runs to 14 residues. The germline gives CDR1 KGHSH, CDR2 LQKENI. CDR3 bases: TGTGCCAGCTCACCGGGGGGGTCCTCCTACGAGCAGTACTTC. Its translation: CASSPGGSSYEQYF.

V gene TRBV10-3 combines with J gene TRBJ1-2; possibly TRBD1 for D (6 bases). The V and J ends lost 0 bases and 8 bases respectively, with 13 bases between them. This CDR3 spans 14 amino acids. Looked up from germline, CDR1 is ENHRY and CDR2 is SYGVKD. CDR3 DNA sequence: TGTGCCATCAGTGAGTCCACAGGGATGGGCGGCTACACCTTC. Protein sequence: CAISESTGMGGYTF.

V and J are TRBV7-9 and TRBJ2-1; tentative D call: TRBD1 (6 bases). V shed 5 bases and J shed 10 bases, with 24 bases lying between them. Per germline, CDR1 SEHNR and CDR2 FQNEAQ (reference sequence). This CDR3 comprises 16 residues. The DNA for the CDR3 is TGTGCCAGCAGCCCCGCCGGGACACCCATGGGTGGGGAGCAGTTCTTC. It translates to CASSPAGTPMGGEQFF.

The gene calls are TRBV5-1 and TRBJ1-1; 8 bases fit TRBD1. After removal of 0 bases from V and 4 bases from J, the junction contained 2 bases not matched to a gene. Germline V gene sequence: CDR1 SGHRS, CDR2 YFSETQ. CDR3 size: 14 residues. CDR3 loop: CASSLEDRGTEAFF. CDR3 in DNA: TGCGCCAGCAGCTTGGAAGACAGGGGCACTGAAGCTTTCTTT.

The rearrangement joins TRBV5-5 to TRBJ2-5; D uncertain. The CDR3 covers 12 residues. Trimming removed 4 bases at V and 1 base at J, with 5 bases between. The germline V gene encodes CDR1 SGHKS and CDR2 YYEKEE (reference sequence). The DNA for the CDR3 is TGTGCCAGCAGCCCCCTCCAAGAGACCCAGTACTTC. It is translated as CASSPLQETQYF.

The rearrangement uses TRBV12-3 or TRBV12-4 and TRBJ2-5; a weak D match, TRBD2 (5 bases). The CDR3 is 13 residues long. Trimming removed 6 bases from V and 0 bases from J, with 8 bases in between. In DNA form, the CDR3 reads TGTGCCAGCAGGGACTGGAACCAAGAGACCCAGTACTTC. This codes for CASRDWNQETQYF.

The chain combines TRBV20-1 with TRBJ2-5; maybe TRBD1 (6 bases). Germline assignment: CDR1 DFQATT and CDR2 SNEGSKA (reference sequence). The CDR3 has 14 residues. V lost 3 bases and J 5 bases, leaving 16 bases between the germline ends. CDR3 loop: CSASRQGLGETQYF. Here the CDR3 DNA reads TGCAGTGCTAGTCGGCAGGGGCTAGGGGAGACCCAGTACTTC.

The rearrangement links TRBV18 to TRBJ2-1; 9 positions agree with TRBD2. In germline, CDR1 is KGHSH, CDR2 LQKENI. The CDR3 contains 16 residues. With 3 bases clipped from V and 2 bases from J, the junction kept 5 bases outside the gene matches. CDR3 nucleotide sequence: TGTGCCAGCTCACCGGGGAGCGGGGGGCCCTACAATGAGCAGTTCTTC. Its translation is CASSPGSGGPYNEQFF.

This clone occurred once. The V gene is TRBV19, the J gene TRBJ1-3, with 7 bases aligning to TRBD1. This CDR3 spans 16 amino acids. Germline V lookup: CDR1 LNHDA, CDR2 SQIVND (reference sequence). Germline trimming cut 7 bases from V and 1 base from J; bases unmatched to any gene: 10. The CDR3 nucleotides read TGTGCCAGTACCCATCCCGGGACAGCATCTGGAAACACCATATATTTT. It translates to CASTHPGTASGNTIYF.

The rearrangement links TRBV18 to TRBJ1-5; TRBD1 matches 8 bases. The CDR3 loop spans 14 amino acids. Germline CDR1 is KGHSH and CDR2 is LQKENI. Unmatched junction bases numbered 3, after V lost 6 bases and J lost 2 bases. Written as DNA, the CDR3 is TGTGCCAGCTCTAAGGACAGGGGCAATCAGCCCCAGCATTTT. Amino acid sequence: CASSKDRGNQPQHF. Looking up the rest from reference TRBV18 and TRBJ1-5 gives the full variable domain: NAGVMQNPRHLVRRRGQEARLRCSPMKGHSHVYWYRQLPEEGLKFMVYLQKENIIDESGMPKERFSAEFPKEGPSILRIQQVVRGDSAAYFCASSKDRGNQPQHFGDGTRLSIL.

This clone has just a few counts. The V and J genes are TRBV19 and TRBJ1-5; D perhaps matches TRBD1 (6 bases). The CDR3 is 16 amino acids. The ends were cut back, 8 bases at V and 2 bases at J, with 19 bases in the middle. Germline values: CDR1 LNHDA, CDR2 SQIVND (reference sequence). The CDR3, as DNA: TGTGCCAGTTCTGGGCAGGGGACCGGGGGCAATCAGCCCCAGCATTTT. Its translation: CASSGQGTGGNQPQHF. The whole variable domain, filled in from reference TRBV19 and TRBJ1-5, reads DGGITQSPKYLFRKEGQNVTLSCEQNLNHDAMYWYRQDPGQGLRLIYYSQIVNDFQKGDIAEGYSVSREKKESFPLTVTSAQKNPTAFYLCASSGQGTGGNQPQHFGDGTRLSIL.

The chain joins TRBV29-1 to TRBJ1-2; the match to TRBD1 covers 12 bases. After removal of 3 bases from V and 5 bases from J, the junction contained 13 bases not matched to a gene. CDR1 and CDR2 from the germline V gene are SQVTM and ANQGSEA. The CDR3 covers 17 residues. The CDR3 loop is CSVDIFPGQGAKYGYTF. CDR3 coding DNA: TGCAGCGTTGACATCTTCCCGGGACAGGGGGCAAAGTATGGCTACACCTTC.

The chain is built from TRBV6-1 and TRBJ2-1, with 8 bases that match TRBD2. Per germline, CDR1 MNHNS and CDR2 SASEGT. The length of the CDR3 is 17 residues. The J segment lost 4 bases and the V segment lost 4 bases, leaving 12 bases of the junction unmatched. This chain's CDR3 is CASSAPSSGGGYNEQFF. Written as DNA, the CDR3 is TGTGCCAGCAGTGCGCCTTCGTCGGGCGGGGGGTACAATGAGCAGTTCTTC.

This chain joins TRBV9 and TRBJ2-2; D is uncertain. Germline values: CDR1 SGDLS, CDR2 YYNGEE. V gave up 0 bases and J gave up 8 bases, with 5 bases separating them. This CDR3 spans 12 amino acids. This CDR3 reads CASSVASGELFF. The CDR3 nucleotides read TGTGCCAGCAGCGTAGCTTCGGGGGAGCTGTTTTTT.

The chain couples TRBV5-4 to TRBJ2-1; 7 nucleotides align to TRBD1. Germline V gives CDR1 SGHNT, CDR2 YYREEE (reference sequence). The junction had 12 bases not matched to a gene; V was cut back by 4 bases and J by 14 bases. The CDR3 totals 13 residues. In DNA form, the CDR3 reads TGTGCCAGCAGCCCTACAGGGGTCTTCCCGAAGTTCTTC. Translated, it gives CASSPTGVFPKFF.

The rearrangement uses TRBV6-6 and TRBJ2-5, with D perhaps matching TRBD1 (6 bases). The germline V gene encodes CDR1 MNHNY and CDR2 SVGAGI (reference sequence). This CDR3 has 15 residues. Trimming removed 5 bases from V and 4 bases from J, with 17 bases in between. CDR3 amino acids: CASSQAQGIGETQYF. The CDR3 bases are TGTGCCAGCAGTCAAGCCCAGGGGATTGGAGAGACCCAGTACTTC.

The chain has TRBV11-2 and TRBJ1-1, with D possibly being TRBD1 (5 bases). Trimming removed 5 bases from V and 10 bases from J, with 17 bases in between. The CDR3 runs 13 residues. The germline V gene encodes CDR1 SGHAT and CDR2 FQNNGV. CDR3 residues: CASSPPVGAGAFF. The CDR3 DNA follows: TGTGCCAGCAGCCCTCCCGTAGGGGCAGGAGCTTTCTTT. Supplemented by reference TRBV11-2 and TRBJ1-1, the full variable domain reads EAGVAQSPRYKIIEKRQSVAFWCNPISGHATLYWYQQILGQGPKLLIQFQNNGVVDDSQLPKDRFSAERLKGVDSTLKIQPAKLEDSAVYLCASSPPVGAGAFFGQGTRLTVV.

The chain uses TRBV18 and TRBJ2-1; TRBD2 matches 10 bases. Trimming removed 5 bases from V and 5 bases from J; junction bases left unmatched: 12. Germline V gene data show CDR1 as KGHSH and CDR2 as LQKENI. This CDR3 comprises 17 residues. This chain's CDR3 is CASSSSPASGGNNEQFF. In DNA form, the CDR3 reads TGTGCCAGCTCATCCTCTCCGGCTAGCGGGGGCAACAATGAGCAGTTCTTC.

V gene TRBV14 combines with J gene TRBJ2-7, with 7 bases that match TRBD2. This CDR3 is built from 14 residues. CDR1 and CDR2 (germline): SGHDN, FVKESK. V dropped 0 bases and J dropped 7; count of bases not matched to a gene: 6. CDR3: CASSQDGASGEQYF. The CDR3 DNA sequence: TGTGCCAGCAGCCAAGATGGGGCTAGCGGTGAGCAGTACTTC.

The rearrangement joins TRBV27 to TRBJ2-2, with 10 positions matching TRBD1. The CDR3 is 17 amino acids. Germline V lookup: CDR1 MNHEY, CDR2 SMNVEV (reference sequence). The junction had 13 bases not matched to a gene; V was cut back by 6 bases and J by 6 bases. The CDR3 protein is CASRFRGQGMGAGELFF. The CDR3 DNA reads TGTGCCAGCAGGTTTAGGGGACAGGGGATGGGGGCCGGGGAGCTGTTTTTT.

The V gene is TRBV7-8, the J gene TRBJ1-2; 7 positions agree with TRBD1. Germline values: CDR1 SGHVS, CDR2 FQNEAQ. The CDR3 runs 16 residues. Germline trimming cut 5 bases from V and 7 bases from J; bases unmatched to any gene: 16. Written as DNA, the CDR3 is TGTGCCAGCAGCCCAGCCGGGACGGGTCCAGGGGGTGGCTACACCTTC. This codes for CASSPAGTGPGGGYTF.

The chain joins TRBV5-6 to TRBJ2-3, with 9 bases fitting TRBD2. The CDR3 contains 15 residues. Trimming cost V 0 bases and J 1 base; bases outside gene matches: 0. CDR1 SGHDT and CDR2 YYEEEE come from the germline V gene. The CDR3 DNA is TGTGCCAGCAGCTTGGTAGCGGGGGGCACAGATACGCAGTATTTT. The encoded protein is CASSLVAGGTDTQYF.